This T cell receptor (beta chain) was sequenced during a study of shared clonotypes between healthy human individuals. Among the donors, all were Caucasian adults who lived in Nashville, Tennessee. Germline V gene data show CDR1 as SGHKS and CDR2 as YYEKEE (reference sequence). The CDR3 is 15 amino acids. V lost 0 bases to trimming and J lost 0 bases, with 7 bases between them. Findings of the study overall: Estimated richness was generally greater in naive than memory subsets.

Each PCR replicate from the sorted subsets contained around 0.2 ug DNA, which is tens of thousands of T cell genomes. Clones were sequenced by immunoSEQ multiplex PCR, and TCRdb holds only the in-frame ones, with some missing. The profile shows roughly 680,000 clones, just under 75% of them singletons. Of note for this clone: Its antigen is as yet unknown.

The sequence was obtained from a woman in her thirties in good health. Sequenced: memory CD4+ T cells sorted from blood. Subset here: CD45RA-negative fraction. The chain recombines TRBV5-5 with TRBJ1-3; tentatively, D is TRBD1 (5 bases). The CDR3 bases are TGTGCCAGCAGCTTGGCGACAGCCTCTGGAAACACCATATATTTT. This encodes CASSLATASGNTIYF.